These 6 T cell receptor beta chains share one sample of origin, sequenced in a study of response to subunit inactivated influenza vaccine. Using its own MiXCR run on the RT-PCR reads, TCRdb lists one record per CDR3 protein. Found here are hundreds of thousands of distinct CDR3 sequences, less than 8% of them singletons; the top ten hold roughly 13%. Sequences were derived from PBMCs from blood, sampled 23 to 25 months after vaccination. These receptors came from a man aged 50-75 years who received an inactivated influenza vaccine.

This clonotype was observed a few times. The V call is TRBV9, the J call TRBJ1-6, with 7 bases identical to TRBD1. Germline loops: CDR1 SGDLS, CDR2 YYNGEE. The junction had 6 bases not matched to a gene; V was cut back by 4 bases and J by 2 bases. This CDR3 has 16 amino acids. DNA for the CDR3: TGTGCCAGCAGCACCGACAGGGAACCCTATAATTCACCCCTCCACTTT. Encoded protein: CASSTDREPYNSPLHF. Supplemented by reference TRBV9 and TRBJ1-6, the full variable domain reads DSGVTQTPKHLITATGQRVTLRCSPRSGDLSVYWYQQSLDQGLQFLIQYYNGEERAKGNILERFSAQQFPDLHSELNLSSLELGDSALYFCASSTDREPYNSPLHFGNGTRLTVT.

This clonotype has at least ten counts. The chain carries TRBV20-1 and TRBJ2-3, with 7 positions matching TRBD2. Germline V lookup: CDR1 DFQATT, CDR2 SNEGSKA (reference sequence). The CDR3 loop spans 13 amino acids. The trim removed 6 bases at V and 6 bases at J, leaving 9 bases unmatched. The CDR3 bases are TGCAGTGCCGGACTAGGCCGAGAGGATACGCAGTATTTT. Protein product: CSAGLGREDTQYF.

This clonotype showed up many times. V gene TRBV12-3 or TRBV12-4 combines with J gene TRBJ1-3; D might be TRBD1 (6 bases). Trimming cost V 3 bases and J 4 bases, with 13 bases left between them. The CDR3 extends over 15 amino acids. DNA of the CDR3: TGTGCCAGCAGTTTCTTACAGGGCTACGGAAACACCATATATTTT. Protein sequence: CASSFLQGYGNTIYF.

The table lists this clonotype with many counts. The chain is built from TRBV4-2 and TRBJ2-5; 12 bases are a match to TRBD1. Germline V gene lookup returns CDR1 LGHNA and CDR2 YNFKEQ. The CDR3 consists of 16 residues. Trimming cost V 1 base and J 4 bases; bases outside gene matches: 4. The CDR3 here is CASSQVGQGAVETQYF. CDR3 nucleotide sequence: TGTGCCAGCAGCCAAGTGGGACAGGGGGCTGTAGAGACCCAGTACTTC.

The table lists this clonotype with a few counts. V gene TRBV5-1 combines with J gene TRBJ1-2; D gene unclear. This CDR3 spans 15 amino acids. The ends were cut back, 0 bases at V and 5 bases at J, with 14 bases in the middle. Germline loops: CDR1 SGHRS, CDR2 YFSETQ. CDR3 protein: CASSLAPGHRYGYTF. In DNA, the CDR3 is TGCGCCAGCAGCTTGGCCCCCGGGCACCGATATGGCTACACCTTC.

This clonotype turned up a few times. The V and J genes are TRBV5-1 and TRBJ2-3; 10 bases align to TRBD2. The CDR3 totals 19 residues. Germline CDR1 is SGHRS and CDR2 is YFSETQ. Trimming cost V 1 base and J 2 bases; bases outside gene matches: 13. Here the CDR3 reads CASSLFLAGALVTTDTQYF. The CDR3 DNA sequence: TGCGCCAGCAGCTTGTTCCTAGCGGGAGCCCTCGTCACCACAGATACGCAGTATTTT.